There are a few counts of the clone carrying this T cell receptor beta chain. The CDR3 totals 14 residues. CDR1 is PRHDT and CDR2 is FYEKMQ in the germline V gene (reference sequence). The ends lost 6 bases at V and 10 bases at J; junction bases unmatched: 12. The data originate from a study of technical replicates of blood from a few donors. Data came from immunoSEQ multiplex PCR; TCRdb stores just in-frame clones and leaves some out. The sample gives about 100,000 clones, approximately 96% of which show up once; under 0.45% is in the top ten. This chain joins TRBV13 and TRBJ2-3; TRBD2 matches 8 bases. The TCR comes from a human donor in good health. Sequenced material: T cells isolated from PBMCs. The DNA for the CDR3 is TGTGCCAGCAGACCGGAGACTAGCGCGAGGGCGCAGTATTTT. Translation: CASRPETSARAQYF.